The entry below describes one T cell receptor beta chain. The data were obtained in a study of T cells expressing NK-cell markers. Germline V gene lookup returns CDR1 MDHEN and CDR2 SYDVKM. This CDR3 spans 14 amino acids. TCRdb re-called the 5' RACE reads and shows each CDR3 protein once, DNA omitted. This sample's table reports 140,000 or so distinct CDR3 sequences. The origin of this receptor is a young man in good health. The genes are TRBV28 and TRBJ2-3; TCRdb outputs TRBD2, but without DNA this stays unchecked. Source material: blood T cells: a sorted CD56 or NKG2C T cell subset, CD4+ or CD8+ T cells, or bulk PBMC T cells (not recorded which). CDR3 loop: CASSFEGAVDTQYF.